The entry below gives a single TCR beta chain sequence along with its context. Its antigen is currently not known. Per-base quality was not reported, and no clone a single base away is much larger than it. The data are from a study of long-term antiretroviral therapy in people with HIV (dated by TCRdb to between 2022 and 2023). The study in broad terms: The earliest samples were collected roughly a decade before the 2015 WHO recommendation for immediate ART, at a time when ART was usually postponed until CD4 counts fell. About 40% of the roughly 30 participants with HIV were female. No cross-contamination during QIAcube processing turned up in test extractions that ran a monoclonal T-cell line alongside 33 polyclonal samples. The cohort contributed about 190 cryopreserved PBMC samples from about 30 adults with confirmed HIV infection, collected serially over a mean of approximately six years (range 1-12). A retrospective serial study tested whether ART initiation and durable HIV suppression were associated with changes in peripheral blood TRB repertoire composition and diversity. General findings and caveats noted by the study authors: Limited PBMC availability meant only the TCR beta chain was sequenced, without alpha chain pairing. Samples dated from the mid-2000s to the late 2010s, and the ART regimens used may be less effective than current ones. HIV repertoires had narrower CDR3 length ranges than controls, and the network structure suggested an antigen-experienced repertoire that shifted only slightly toward naive after ART. At every time point, the repertoire was dominated by expanded TRB clones first identified before ART initiation, although this dominance fluctuated and, in many PLHIV, declined after ART. Unsorted PBMC were profiled instead of sorted CD4+ and CD8+ T cells because pre-ART samples had limited cell numbers. Starting ART was linked to a significant rise in TRB diversity, yet even after long-term ART the diversity remained significantly lower than in transplant donor controls. Inferences about post-ART repertoire changes are limited because no data were available on ART adherence, viral resistance or therapy changes.

The immunoSEQ hsTCRB v3.0 assay was used at survey level resolution to sequence the TRB variable region. The targeted TRB sequencing depth was roughly 40,000-55,000 T-cell genomes per sample. TRB libraries were pooled and sequenced on an Illumina MiSeq using a v3 150-cycle kit. On the study's bioinformatics: Repertoire analysis was run in R within a reproducible Nextflow workflow that covered QC, data transformation and analysis. LymphoSeq2, an R package for exploring AIRR-Seq data, was used to implement custom analyses. Several samples that produced fewer than 5000 total TRB sequences were removed, so 190 or so HIV repertoires were analyzed. Among the roughly 190 retained HIV repertoires, 55 to 60 were collected before ART initiation and approximately 130 after ART initiation. Repertoires were downsampled to 5000 TRB nucleotide sequences, and summary statistics were averaged over 100 downsampling iterations. The analysis kept only TRB sequences whose CDR3 regions were at least seven amino acids long. Diversity was assessed using a clonality score derived from Shannon entropy and using the Gini coefficient. In repertoire networks, the top 5000 CDR3 amino acid sequences were linked whenever an edit distance of one separated two sequences. For TRB CDR3 amino acid sequences, GLIPH2 was used to predict antigen specificity groups and MHC restriction. To flag known associations with CMV, EBV, HIV or tissue antigens, CDR3 amino acid sequences were compared against VDJdb and McPAS-TCR. Pre-ART, post-ART and control groups were compared with Wilcoxon signed-rank tests and Holm-Bonferroni correction. TCRdb holds this immuneACCESS table with in-frame rearrangements only. Some clones are missing; in checked studies, unresolved V genes explain under half, and the rest has no known cause. That table supplies the V and J calls and clone size; D and trimming were determined from the DNA. The sample table records about 22,000 clones; roughly 84% of these occur just once. The ten largest clones represent roughly 19% of the sample.

Trimming removed 0 bases from V and 5 bases from J, leaving 8 bases between the germline ends. The germline V gene (reference sequence) sets CDR1 to PRHDT and CDR2 to FYEKMQ. The CDR3 goes from the cysteine to the phenylalanine over 13 residues. The CDR3 DNA has 39 bases and is translated from base 1. Inclusion was restricted to participants for whom at least one PBMC sample before ART initiation and at least two post-ART samples were available. Treatment was received in the United States of America by all participants with HIV. Before DNA extraction, cryopreserved samples of about 0.95-10 million PBMC were thawed and then washed. At the time of the earliest PBMC sample, participants with HIV were aged between roughly 20 and 55 years. PBMC samples from each participant spanned 1-4 timepoints before ART initiation and 2-8 timepoints after ART initiation, with a median of 7 samples. For every participant, serial HIV viral load, CD4+ T-cell count, ART history and demographic data were obtained. A Qiagen kit on a QIAcube was used to extract genomic DNA from unsorted PBMC, with samples processed in batches of 12.

The sequencing here drew on unsorted PBMCs, taken 0.1 years before starting antiretroviral therapy. This receptor was obtained from a man younger than 35 with HIV. The chain uses TRBV13 and TRBJ2-7; no D segment can be confidently identified. CDR3 loop: CASSLGPSDEQYF. The DNA is TGTGCCAGCAGCTTAGGACCCAGTGACGAGCAGTACTTC.